This T cell receptor beta chain derives from a study of cytomegalovirus exposure and HLA in healthy donors. Method: immunoSEQ multiplex PCR; TCRdb's copy keeps in-frame clones and lacks some. The sample shows tens of thousands of clones, 85% of them seen only once. Trimming pared 4 bases from V and 7 bases from J, leaving 16 bases between. CDR1 and CDR2 from the germline V gene are SEHNR and FQNEAQ (reference sequence). The CDR3 runs 15 residues. The sequencing sample was made of PBMCs. The TCR sequence derives from a man between 18 and 29 years old in good health and CMV-seropositive. V and J are TRBV7-9 and TRBJ2-2, with no clear D. CDR3 DNA: TGTGCCAGCAGCTCGAAAACTGCGGAAGGCGGGGAGCTGTTTTTT. Amino acids: CASSSKTAEGGELFF.